The 14 T cell receptor beta chains below come from one sample, sequenced in a study of identical twins. TCRdb reprocessed the 5' RACE reads with MiXCR, giving one entry per CDR3 protein. The table records roughly 1.6 million distinct CDR3 sequences, 32% of them present only once. Specimen: cord blood. The receptors shown here come from a newborn girl in good health.

The count of this clonotype is one. A much more abundant neighbour one base away suggests this may be a read error. V is TRBV10-3 and J is TRBJ2-1; TRBD2 matches 10 bases. The germline V gene encodes CDR1 ENHRY and CDR2 SYGVKD. V was pared by 8 bases and J by 5 bases, with 12 bases of the junction left unmatched. The CDR3 contains 16 residues. CDR3 loop: CAIGSGTSVSHNEQFF. The CDR3 region has the DNA TGTGCCATCGGTTCGGGGACTAGCGTGTCCCACAATGAGCAGTTCTTC.

J is TRBJ2-1 and V is TRBV20-1; D might be TRBD2 (5 bases). The CDR3 contains 17 residues. Between the trimmed V and J ends, which lost 0 bases and 3 bases, there was a span of 18 bases. Germline V gene data show CDR1 as DFQATT and CDR2 as SNEGSKA (reference sequence). CDR3 in amino acids: CSARDIRRGEGYNEQFF. The CDR3 coding sequence is TGCAGTGCTAGAGATATCCGACGGGGTGAGGGCTACAATGAGCAGTTCTTC.

V is TRBV20-1 and J is TRBJ1-6; D unclear. CDR1 and CDR2 (germline): DFQATT, SNEGSKA (reference sequence). The CDR3 is 13 amino acids. Between the trimmed V and J ends, which lost 0 bases and 5 bases, there was a span of 5 bases. In DNA, the CDR3 is TGCAGTGCTAGAGATCCCAATAATTCACCCCTCCACTTT. Residues: CSARDPNNSPLHF.

This clonotype has more than one count but fewer than ten. CDR3 nucleotides: TGCGCCAGCAGCTTTGGGCTAGCGGGAGGGCCGAACACAGATACGCAGTATTTT. This gives the protein CASSFGLAGGPNTDTQYF. The chain couples TRBV5-1 to TRBJ2-3; 12 nucleotides agree with TRBD2. CDR3 length: 18 amino acids. Germline V gene lookup returns CDR1 SGHRS and CDR2 YFSETQ. The V and J ends lost 2 bases and 2 bases, in that order; junction bases with no gene match: 9.

This clonotype was seen repeatedly, ten times or more. The V call is TRBV12-3 or TRBV12-4, the J call TRBJ2-7; a weak D match, TRBD2 (5 bases). Trimming left V 5 bases short and J 0 bases short, with 11 bases between. This CDR3 spans 14 amino acids. Written as DNA, the CDR3 is TGTGCCAGCAGTCTTAAACTAGGCTCCTACGAGCAGTACTTC. This encodes CASSLKLGSYEQYF.

The V and J genes are TRBV6-5 and TRBJ2-7, with D tentatively TRBD1 (5 bases). CDR3 length: 15 amino acids. The germline V gene encodes CDR1 MNHEY and CDR2 SVGAGI. V was clipped by 0 bases and J by 2 bases, with 11 bases between them. The CDR3 spells CASSYSPETAYEQYF. The CDR3 bases are TGTGCCAGCAGTTACTCGCCGGAGACAGCCTACGAGCAGTACTTC.

The V and J genes are TRBV7-2 and TRBJ2-4; D uncertain. Judging by the DNA end, TRBJ2-7 fits better; the J call may be wrong. This CDR3 has 15 residues. Germline V gives CDR1 SGHTA, CDR2 FQGNSA. This chain's CDR3 is CASSLSDGPSYEQYF. DNA for the CDR3: TGTGCCAGCAGCTTATCGGACGGGCCCTCCTACGAGCAGTACTTC.

The rearrangement uses TRBV20-1 and TRBJ2-3; TRBD2 aligns across 11 bases. CDR1 is DFQATT and CDR2 is SNEGSKA in the germline V gene (reference sequence). V lost 2 bases, J lost 2 bases, and 9 bases stayed unmatched. This CDR3 is 17 amino acids long. CDR3 sequence: CSARTLSGREYTDTQYF. CDR3 sequence (DNA): TGCAGTGCTAGAACACTTAGCGGGAGGGAATACACAGATACGCAGTATTTT.

The chain joins TRBV7-8 to TRBJ2-7; either TRBD1 or TRBD2 may supply D (5 bases each). Germline V gene lookup returns CDR1 SGHVS and CDR2 FQNEAQ. The CDR3 is made up of 14 amino acids. V lost 1 base to trimming and J lost 2 bases, with 9 bases between them. The CDR3, as DNA: TGTGCCAGCAGCTTAGGGGACCCAACCTACGAGCAGTACTTC. Protein sequence: CASSLGDPTYEQYF.

Only a few counts were recorded for this clonotype. The rearrangement links TRBV27 to TRBJ2-5, with no clear D. V was cut by 3 bases and J by 5 bases, with 16 bases left in between. The CDR3 is 15 amino acids. Germline CDR1 is MNHEY and CDR2 is SMNVEV (reference sequence). CDR3 protein: CASSFRPRPGETQYF. CDR3 in DNA: TGTGCCAGCAGTTTCCGGCCCCGACCCGGGGAGACCCAGTACTTC.

J is TRBJ2-3 and V is TRBV4-2; 9 bases are a match to TRBD2. The junction had 9 bases not matched to a gene; V was cut back by 0 bases and J by 5 bases. Germline V gene lookup returns CDR1 LGHNA and CDR2 YNFKEQ. The CDR3 contains 17 residues. In nucleotides, the CDR3 is TGTGCCAGCAGCCAAGATCGGGGCGGGGGGGCCGGAGATACGCAGTATTTT. As protein: CASSQDRGGGAGDTQYF.

The rearrangement links TRBV29-1 to TRBJ1-4; 7 bases align to TRBD1. Germline V CDR1 and CDR2: SQVTM, ANQGSEA. The CDR3 covers 18 residues. The J segment lost 0 bases and the V segment lost 4 bases, leaving 14 bases of the junction unmatched. The CDR3 sequence: CSVVLWTGDIATNEKLFF. As DNA, the CDR3 is TGCAGCGTTGTTCTCTGGACAGGAGACATTGCAACTAATGAAAAACTGTTTTTT.

With respect to this clonotype: This clone may be a read error of a much larger clone one base away. The conserved closing phenylalanine or tryptophan is absent in this CDR3, likely reflecting a read error. The gene calls are TRBV29-1 and TRBJ2-3; 14 bases fit TRBD2. J lost 5 bases, V lost 4 bases, and 5 bases had no gene match. The CDR3 is 15 amino acids. In germline, CDR1 is SQVTM, CDR2 ANQGSEA. The chain's CDR3 is CSVGLAGGFGDTQYL. As DNA, the CDR3 is TGCAGCGTTGGACTAGCGGGAGGGTTCGGAGATACGCAGTATTTG.

Comments on this clonotype: It is likely a read error, because the conserved phenylalanine at the end of the CDR3 is missing. V and J are TRBV4-2 and TRBJ2-7; no reliable D call. The CDR3 sequence is 16 residues long. The ends were cut back, 0 bases at V and 2 bases at J, with 14 bases in the middle. Germline values: CDR1 LGHNA, CDR2 YNFKEQ. The CDR3 DNA sequence: TGTGCCAGCAGCCAAGATGGATGGAGACGCCCCTACGAGCAGTACTTA. Its translation: CASSQDGWRRPYEQYL.